Below, 31 T cell receptor beta chains from the same sample are listed, as sequenced in a study of OX40 agonist ivuxolimab in advanced cancers. Libraries were made using the immunoSEQ multiplex PCR assay. Sourced from immuneACCESS, this table was stored by TCRdb with only in-frame sequences that have V and J called. A share of the clones is absent; for the studies checked, an unresolved V gene accounts for under half, and the remainder has no known explanation. Here the sample has some 96,000 clones; approximately 80% occur a single time. Jointly, the top ten make up more than 1.2% of the sample. Source: CD4+ or CD8+ T cells sorted from blood, taken in a trial of the OX40 agonist ivuxolimab. The receptors originated from an adult with an advanced solid tumor such as melanoma, head and neck, liver or kidney cancer.

The chain recombines TRBV30 with TRBJ1-3; no reliable D call. The CDR3 loop spans 14 amino acids. Trimming shortened V by 2 bases and J by 0 bases, and 8 bases separated the two germline ends. CDR1 is GTSNPN and CDR2 is SVGIG in the germline V gene (reference sequence). The CDR3: CAWSTAISGNTIYF. CDR3 nucleotides: TGTGCCTGGAGTACAGCAATCTCTGGAAACACCATATATTTT. Using reference TRBV30 and TRBJ1-3 for the parts outside the CDR3, the full variable domain is SQTIHQWPATLVQPVGSPLSLECTVEGTSNPNLYWYRQAAGRGLQLLFYSVGIGQISSEVPQNLSASRPQDRQFILSSKKLLLSDSGFYLCAWSTAISGNTIYFGEGSWLTVV.

In its sample, this clone was seen once. J is TRBJ2-1 and V is TRBV2, with 7 bases that match TRBD2. This CDR3 contains 14 residues. The V gene end was trimmed by 7 bases and the J gene end by 3 bases; junction bases not matched to a gene: 6. The germline gives CDR1 SNHLY, CDR2 FYNNEI. CDR3 protein: CASTPGLVYNEQFF. In DNA form, the CDR3 reads TGTGCCAGCACGCCCGGACTAGTCTACAATGAGCAGTTCTTC.

J is TRBJ2-2 and V is TRBV7-9; possible D gene TRBD2, 6 bases. V gave up 6 bases and J gave up 0 bases, with 14 bases separating them. CDR1 and CDR2 from the germline V gene are SEHNR and FQNEAQ (reference sequence). The CDR3 is 16 amino acids. The CDR3 reads CASSPPGVSNTGELFF. The CDR3 DNA is TGTGCCAGCAGTCCCCCGGGGGTTTCGAACACCGGGGAGCTGTTTTTT.

The chain recombines TRBV11-1 with TRBJ2-5, with D hard to call. The DNA end is a closer match to TRBJ2-7, so the J assignment may be wrong. The CDR3 contains 15 residues. Germline CDR1 SGHAT, CDR2 FQDESV (reference sequence). CDR3 in amino acids: CASSKSRSISYEQYF. The DNA for the CDR3 is TGTGCCAGCAGCAAAAGCAGGAGCATAAGCTACGAGCAGTACTTC.

This chain connects TRBV25-1 to TRBJ2-7, with TRBD2 identical over 7 bases. Trimming took 1 base from V and 7 from J; bases not matched to a gene: 10. The CDR3 contains 15 residues. Germline V gene sequence: CDR1 MGHDK, CDR2 SYGVNS. CDR3 coding DNA: TGTGCCAGCAGTGAATGGGAGGGAGGGCCGTCTGAGCAGTACTTC. This encodes CASSEWEGGPSEQYF.

This chain joins TRBV14 and TRBJ2-1, with D tentatively TRBD1 (5 bases). This CDR3 region has 19 residues. V was shortened by 3 bases and J by 4 bases, with 25 bases between the two germline ends. CDR1 SGHDN and CDR2 FVKESK come from the germline V gene. CDR3 in amino acids: CASSHAFGQGFFLYNEQFF. In DNA form, the CDR3 reads TGTGCCAGCAGCCACGCATTCGGGCAGGGCTTCTTTCTTTACAATGAGCAGTTCTTC.

V usage is TRBV5-4 and J usage is TRBJ1-1; no clear D gene. V lost 0 bases and J lost 3, with 6 bases in between. This CDR3 comprises 13 residues. Germline lookup yields CDR1 SGHNT and CDR2 YYREEE (reference sequence). The CDR3 DNA follows: TGTGCCAGCAGCTTGGTCAAGGACACTGAAGCTTTCTTT. Protein: CASSLVKDTEAFF.

The chain has TRBV19 and TRBJ1-2; 8 positions agree with TRBD1. Looked up from germline, CDR1 is LNHDA and CDR2 is SQIVND (reference sequence). This CDR3 comprises 18 residues. J gave up 4 bases and V 3 bases, and 16 bases lay outside the gene matches. CDR3 sequence (DNA): TGTGCCAGTAGTATGAGGACAGGGTCGGCATCCTCGGCCTATGGCTACACCTTC. Encoded protein: CASSMRTGSASSAYGYTF.

This chain links TRBV11-2 with TRBJ2-7; no clear D gene. From germline, CDR1 is SGHAT and CDR2 FQNNGV. V lost 1 base and J lost 4, with 5 bases in between. The CDR3 has 12 amino acids. CDR3: CASSLVGYEQYF. The DNA for the CDR3 is TGTGCCAGCAGCTTAGTCGGTTACGAGCAGTACTTC. Full variable domain (missing parts from reference TRBV11-2 and TRBJ2-7): EAGVAQSPRYKIIEKRQSVAFWCNPISGHATLYWYQQILGQGPKLLIQFQNNGVVDDSQLPKDRFSAERLKGVDSTLKIQPAKLEDSAVYLCASSLVGYEQYFGPGTRLTVT.

The J gene is TRBJ2-3, the V gene TRBV5-1; either TRBD1 or TRBD2 may fit D (6 bases each). Germline V gene data show CDR1 as SGHRS and CDR2 as YFSETQ. The length of the CDR3 is 15 residues. The ends were cut back, 0 bases at V and 1 base at J, with 9 bases in the middle. The CDR3 loop reads CASSLGRGGTDTQYF. The CDR3 DNA follows: TGCGCCAGCAGCTTGGGGAGGGGGGGCACAGATACGCAGTATTTT.

The chain combines TRBV28 with TRBJ2-6, with D maybe TRBD1 (6 bases). Between the trimmed V and J ends, which lost 5 bases and 2 bases, there was a span of 13 bases. The CDR3 has 16 amino acids. Germline V gene data show CDR1 as MDHEN and CDR2 as SYDVKM. In DNA, the CDR3 is TGTGCCAGCAGTACGTACTCAGGGGCTGGGGCCAACGTCCTGACTTTC. This encodes CASSTYSGAGANVLTF.

V is TRBV12-5 and J is TRBJ1-4, with D hard to call. With 6 bases removed from V and 8 bases from J, the gap between germline ends came to 19 bases. This CDR3 has 15 residues. Looked up from germline, CDR1 is LGHNT and CDR2 is FRNRAP. The CDR3 region is CASGPSEGAREKLFF. The CDR3 DNA reads as TGTGCTAGTGGCCCTTCCGAGGGCGCGAGAGAAAAACTGTTTTTT.

CDR3 region: CASRGGGNYYGYTF. The CDR3 DNA follows: TGTGCCAGCAGAGGGGGGGGCAACTACTATGGCTACACCTTC. This chain uses TRBV5-8 with TRBJ1-2; D might be TRBD1 (6 bases). V was clipped by 5 bases and J by 3 bases, with 14 bases between them. Per germline, CDR1 SGHTS and CDR2 YDEGEE. This CDR3 contains 14 residues. The entire variable domain, with the rest obtained from reference TRBV5-8 and TRBJ1-2, is as follows: EAGVTQSPTHLIKTRGQQATLRCSPISGHTSVYWYQQALGLGLQFLLWYDEGEERNRGNFPPRFSGRQFPNYSSELNVNALELEDSALYLCASRGGGNYYGYTFGSGTRLTVV.

V and J are TRBV6-1 and TRBJ1-2; tentative D call: TRBD1 (5 bases). Germline CDR1 is MNHNS and CDR2 is SASEGT. The length of the CDR3 is 15 residues. Trimming pared 1 base from V and 4 bases from J, leaving 13 bases between. The CDR3 DNA reads TGTGCCAGCAGTGAAGTGTCCGGGGCGGCCTATGGCTACACCTTC. Translation gives CASSEVSGAAYGYTF.

This rearrangement joins TRBV6-4 to TRBJ1-3, with D possibly being TRBD1 (6 bases). Per the germline V gene, CDR1 is MRHNA and CDR2 is SNTAGT. CDR3 length: 14 residues. V was clipped by 10 bases and J by 5 bases, with 18 bases between them. The chain's CDR3 is CATHLTGRRNTIYF. DNA of the CDR3: TGTGCCACCCACCTCACAGGGAGGAGAAACACCATATATTTT.

The chain carries TRBV28 and TRBJ1-3; D remains unclear. CDR1 MDHEN and CDR2 SYDVKM come from the germline V gene. CDR3 length: 11 amino acids. V gave up 10 bases and J gave up 0 bases, with 4 bases separating them. The CDR3 is CATLSGNTIYF. The CDR3 DNA reads TGTGCCACCCTCTCTGGAAACACCATATATTTT.

The chain couples TRBV4-3 to TRBJ2-1, with TRBD2 identical over 8 bases. Germline V gives CDR1 LGHNA, CDR2 YSLEER. The CDR3 length is 17 residues. V was pared by 2 bases and J by 1 base, with 7 bases of the junction left unmatched. CDR3 protein: CASSQTVAGSSYNEQFF. The DNA for the CDR3 is TGCGCCAGCAGCCAAACAGTAGCGGGAAGTTCCTACAATGAGCAGTTCTTC.

The chain is built from TRBV6-1 and TRBJ2-3, with 14 bases matching TRBD2. V shed 4 bases, J shed 4 bases, and the junction held 7 bases outside the gene matches. The CDR3 totals 17 residues. The germline CDR1 and CDR2 sequences are MNHNS and SASEGT. CDR3 coding DNA: TGTGCCAGCAGTGGGGGGACTAGCGGGGGTATGGCAGATACGCAGTATTTT. As protein: CASSGGTSGGMADTQYF.

The V call is TRBV19, the J call TRBJ1-1; unclear D gene. Germline CDR1 and CDR2: LNHDA and SQIVND (reference sequence). With 4 bases removed from V and 8 bases from J, the gap between germline ends came to 14 bases. The CDR3 has 13 residues. Written as DNA, the CDR3 is TGTGCCAGTAGTAAGGGCAAACAGATAGAAGCTTTCTTT. It specifies CASSKGKQIEAFF.

The chain recombines TRBV7-2 with TRBJ2-5; no firm D call. The J call may be incorrect, as the DNA end agrees better with TRBJ2-7. In germline, CDR1 is SGHTA, CDR2 FQGNSA. The CDR3 runs to 16 residues. CDR3 nucleotides: TGTGCCAGCAGCTTAGGCGGTGGTTTTAGCTCCTACGAGCAGTACTTC. This gives the protein CASSLGGGFSSYEQYF.

The chain recombines TRBV18 with TRBJ1-5; tentatively, D is TRBD1 (5 bases). Germline CDR1 and CDR2: KGHSH and LQKENI. V was pared by 3 bases and J by 7 bases, with 13 bases between. This CDR3 is built from 14 residues. CDR3 region: CASSPGGFGQPQHF. CDR3 DNA: TGTGCCAGCTCACCGGGGGGATTCGGGCAGCCCCAGCATTTT.

This sequence joins TRBV6-4 and TRBJ1-1, with no clear D. The germline CDR1 and CDR2 sequences are MRHNA and SNTAGT. Trimming stripped 2 bases from V and 12 bases from J, with 13 bases between. The CDR3 is made up of 12 amino acids. The CDR3 protein is CASSDAGGPSFF. Here the CDR3 DNA reads TGTGCCAGCAGTGACGCAGGCGGGCCCTCTTTCTTT.

This clone was counted a single time. The chain uses TRBV27 and TRBJ2-7; TRBD1 matches 10 bases. Germline lookup yields CDR1 MNHEY and CDR2 SMNVEV (reference sequence). V was pared by 0 bases and J by 6 bases, with 8 bases of the junction left unmatched. The CDR3 has 16 amino acids. CDR3 bases: TGTGCCAGCAGTTTATCTCACCTCCGGACAGGGGGCGAGCAGTACTTC. Protein: CASSLSHLRTGGEQYF.

This chain connects TRBV6-4 to TRBJ1-5; D unclear. Per germline, CDR1 MRHNA and CDR2 SNTAGT. The CDR3 is 14 amino acids. Trimming shortened V by 2 bases and J by 6 bases, and 11 bases separated the two germline ends. This CDR3 reads CASSDGRVCQPQHF. The CDR3 DNA sequence: TGTGCCAGCAGTGACGGGAGGGTATGTCAGCCCCAGCATTTT.

The chain uses TRBV18 and TRBJ2-3; D is uncertain. The CDR3 length is 15 residues. The V and J ends lost 3 bases and 0 bases respectively, with 10 bases between them. Germline CDR1 is KGHSH and CDR2 is LQKENI. The CDR3 sequence is CASSPKSSSTDTQYF. CDR3 sequence (DNA): TGTGCCAGCTCACCTAAGTCCTCTAGCACAGATACGCAGTATTTT. Supplemented by reference TRBV18 and TRBJ2-3, the full variable domain reads NAGVMQNPRHLVRRRGQEARLRCSPMKGHSHVYWYRQLPEEGLKFMVYLQKENIIDESGMPKERFSAEFPKEGPSILRIQQVVRGDSAAYFCASSPKSSSTDTQYFGPGTRLTVL.

This sequence joins TRBV7-2 and TRBJ2-3; the D is unclear. The CDR3 sequence is 14 residues long. V lost 6 bases and J 2 bases, leaving 12 bases between the germline ends. CDR1 is SGHTA, CDR2 FQGNSA, per germline. This CDR3 reads CASRKGTHTDTQYF. As DNA, the CDR3 is TGTGCCAGCAGAAAGGGAACACACACAGATACGCAGTATTTT.

This clone was observed a handful of times. The gene calls are TRBV28 and TRBJ2-3; 11 bases are a match to TRBD2. Trimming at V came to 6 bases and at J to 2 bases, leaving 7 bases not matched to a gene. Germline CDR1 MDHEN, CDR2 SYDVKM. The CDR3 runs 16 residues. The CDR3 DNA reads as TGTGCCAGCAGACCTCGTAGCGGGGGGGCCACAGATACGCAGTATTTT. Residues: CASRPRSGGATDTQYF.

The chain joins TRBV6-1 to TRBJ1-4, with D perhaps matching TRBD1 (6 bases). The CDR3 totals 13 residues. Between the trimmed V and J ends, which lost 7 bases and 7 bases, there was a span of 13 bases. The V gene's germline CDR1 is MNHNS and CDR2 SASEGT. CDR3 in amino acids: CASKVGRGEKLFF. CDR3 nucleotide sequence: TGTGCCAGCAAGGTGGGCAGGGGTGAAAAACTGTTTTTT.

V gene TRBV10-1 combines with J gene TRBJ1-5, with TRBD1 as a possible D gene (5 bases). V lost 7 bases and J 2 bases, leaving 12 bases between the germline ends. The CDR3 extends over 14 amino acids. The V gene's germline CDR1 is WNHNN and CDR2 SYGVQD (reference sequence). CDR3 in DNA: TGCGCCAGCACCCAGGGTATCTGCAATCAGCCCCAGCATTTT. It encodes CASTQGICNQPQHF.

This clone was counted a single time. The chain couples TRBV28 to TRBJ1-1; D ambiguous. This CDR3 region has 13 residues. Trimming took 5 bases from V and 4 from J, leaving 11 bases between them. CDR1 MDHEN and CDR2 SYDVKM come from the germline V gene. The CDR3 sequence is CASSPLTFTEAFF. The CDR3, as DNA: TGTGCCAGCAGTCCCCTGACATTCACTGAAGCTTTCTTT.

The gene calls are TRBV28 and TRBJ1-1; TRBD1 matches at 8 bases. Germline CDR1 MDHEN, CDR2 SYDVKM. The CDR3 has 15 amino acids. Trimming cost V 8 bases and J 6 bases; bases outside gene matches: 14. CDR3 bases: TGTGCCAGCTCAGGGGGCGATGACCTAGGCGCTGAAGCTTTCTTT. Translation gives CASSGGDDLGAEAFF.